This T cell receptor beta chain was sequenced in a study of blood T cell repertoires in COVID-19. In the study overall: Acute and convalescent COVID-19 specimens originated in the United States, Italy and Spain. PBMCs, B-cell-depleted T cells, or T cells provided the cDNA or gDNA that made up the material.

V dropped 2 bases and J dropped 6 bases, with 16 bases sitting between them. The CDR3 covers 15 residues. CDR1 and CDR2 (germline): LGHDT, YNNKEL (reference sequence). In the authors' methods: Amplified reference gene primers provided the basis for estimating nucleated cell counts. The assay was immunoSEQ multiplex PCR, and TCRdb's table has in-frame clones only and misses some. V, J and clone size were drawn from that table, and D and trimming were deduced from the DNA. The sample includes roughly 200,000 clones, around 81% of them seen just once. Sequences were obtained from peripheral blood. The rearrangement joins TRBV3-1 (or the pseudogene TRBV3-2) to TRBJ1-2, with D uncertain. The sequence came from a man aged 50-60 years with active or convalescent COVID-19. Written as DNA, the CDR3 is TGTGCCAGCAGCCAAAACAACAACCGCGGGAATGGCTACACCTTC. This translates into CASSQNNNRGNGYTF.